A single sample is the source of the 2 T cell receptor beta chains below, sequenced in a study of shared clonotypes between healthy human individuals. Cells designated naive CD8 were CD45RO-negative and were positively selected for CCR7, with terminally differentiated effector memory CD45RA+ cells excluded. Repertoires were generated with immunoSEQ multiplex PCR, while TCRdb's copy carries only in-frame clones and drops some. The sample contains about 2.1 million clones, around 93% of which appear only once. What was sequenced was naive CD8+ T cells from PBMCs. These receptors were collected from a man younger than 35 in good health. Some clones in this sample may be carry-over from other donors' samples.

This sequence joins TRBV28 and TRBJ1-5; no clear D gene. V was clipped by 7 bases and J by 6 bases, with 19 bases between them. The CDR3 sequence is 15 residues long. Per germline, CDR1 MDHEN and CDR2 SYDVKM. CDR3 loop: CASNKPIGWIQPQHF. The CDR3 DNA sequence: TGTGCCAGCAATAAGCCCATTGGGTGGATTCAGCCCCAGCATTTT.

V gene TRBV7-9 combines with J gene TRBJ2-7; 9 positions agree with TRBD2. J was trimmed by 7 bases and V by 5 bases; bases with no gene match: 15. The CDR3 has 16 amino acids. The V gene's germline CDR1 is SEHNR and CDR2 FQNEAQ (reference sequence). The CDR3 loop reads CASSPKEGTSQSEQYF. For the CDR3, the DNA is TGTGCCAGCAGCCCTAAGGAGGGGACTAGCCAGAGTGAGCAGTACTTC.